This TCR beta chain was profiled in a study of blood T cell repertoires in COVID-19. The wider study: PBMCs, B-cell-depleted T cells, or T cells were the source of the cDNA or gDNA that made up the material.

Produced via immunoSEQ multiplex PCR; TCRdb's table is partial and in-frame only. The profile shows roughly 200,000 clones, 70% to 90% of them singletons. V dropped 0 bases and J dropped 6; count of bases not matched to a gene: 5. The germline V gene has CDR1 SGHRS and CDR2 YFSETQ. The CDR3 length is 14 residues. The rearrangement links TRBV5-1 to TRBJ2-5; TRBD1 matches 7 bases. The TCR was taken from a woman in her twenties or thirties with acute or convalescent COVID-19. The sequenced sample consisted of peripheral blood. The CDR3 coding sequence is TGCGCCAGCAGCTTGGCCAGGGGGAGACAGACCCAGTACTTC. It specifies CASSLARGRQTQYF.